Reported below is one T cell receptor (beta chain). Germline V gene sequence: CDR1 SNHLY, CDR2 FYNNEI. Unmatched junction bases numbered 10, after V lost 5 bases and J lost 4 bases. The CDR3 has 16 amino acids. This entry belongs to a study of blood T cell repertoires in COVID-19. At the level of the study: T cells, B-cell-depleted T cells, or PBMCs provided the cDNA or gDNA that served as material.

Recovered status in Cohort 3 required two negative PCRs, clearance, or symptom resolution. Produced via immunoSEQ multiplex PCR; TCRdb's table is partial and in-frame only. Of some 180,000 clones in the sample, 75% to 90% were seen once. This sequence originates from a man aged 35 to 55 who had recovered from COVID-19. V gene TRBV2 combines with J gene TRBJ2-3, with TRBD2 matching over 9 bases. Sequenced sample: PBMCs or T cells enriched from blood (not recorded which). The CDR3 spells CASSFFSGRGADTQYF. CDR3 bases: TGTGCCAGCAGTTTTTTTAGCGGGAGAGGCGCAGATACGCAGTATTTT. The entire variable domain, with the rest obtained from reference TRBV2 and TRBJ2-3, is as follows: EPEVTQTPSHQVTQMGQEVILRCVPISNHLYFYWYRQILGQKVEFLVSFYNNEISEKSEIFDDQFSVERPDGSNFTLKIRSTKLEDSAMYFCASSFFSGRGADTQYFGPGTRLTVL.